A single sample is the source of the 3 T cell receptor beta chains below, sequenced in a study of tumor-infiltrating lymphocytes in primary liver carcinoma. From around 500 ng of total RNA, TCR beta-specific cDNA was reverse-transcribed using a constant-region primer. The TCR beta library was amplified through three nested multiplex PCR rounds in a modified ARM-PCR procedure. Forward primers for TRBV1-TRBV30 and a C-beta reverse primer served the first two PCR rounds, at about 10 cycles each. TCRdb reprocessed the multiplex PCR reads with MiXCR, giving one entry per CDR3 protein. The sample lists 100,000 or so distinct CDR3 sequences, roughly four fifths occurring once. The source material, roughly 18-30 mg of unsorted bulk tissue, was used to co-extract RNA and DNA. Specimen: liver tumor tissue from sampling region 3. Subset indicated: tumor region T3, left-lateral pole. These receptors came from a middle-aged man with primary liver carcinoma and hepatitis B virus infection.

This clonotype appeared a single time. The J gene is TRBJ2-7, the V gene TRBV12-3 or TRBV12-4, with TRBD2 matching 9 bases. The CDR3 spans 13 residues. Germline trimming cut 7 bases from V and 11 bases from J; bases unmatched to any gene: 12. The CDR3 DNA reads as TGTGCCAGCACTCCTAGCGGGAACTACGGGAAGTACTTC. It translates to CASTPSGNYGKYF.

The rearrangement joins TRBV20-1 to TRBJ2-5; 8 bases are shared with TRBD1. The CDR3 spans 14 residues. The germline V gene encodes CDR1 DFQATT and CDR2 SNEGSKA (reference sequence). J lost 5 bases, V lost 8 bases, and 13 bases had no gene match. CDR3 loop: CSTPKQGGRETQYF. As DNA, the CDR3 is TGCAGTACCCCGAAACAGGGGGGCAGGGAGACCCAGTACTTC.

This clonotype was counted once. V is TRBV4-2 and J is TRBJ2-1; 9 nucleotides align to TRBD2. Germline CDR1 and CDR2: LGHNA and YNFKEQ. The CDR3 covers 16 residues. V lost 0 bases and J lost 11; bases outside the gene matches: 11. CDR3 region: CASSQEEAGGYNKQFF. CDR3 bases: TGTGCCAGCAGCCAAGAGGAGGCGGGAGGGTACAACAAGCAGTTCTTC.